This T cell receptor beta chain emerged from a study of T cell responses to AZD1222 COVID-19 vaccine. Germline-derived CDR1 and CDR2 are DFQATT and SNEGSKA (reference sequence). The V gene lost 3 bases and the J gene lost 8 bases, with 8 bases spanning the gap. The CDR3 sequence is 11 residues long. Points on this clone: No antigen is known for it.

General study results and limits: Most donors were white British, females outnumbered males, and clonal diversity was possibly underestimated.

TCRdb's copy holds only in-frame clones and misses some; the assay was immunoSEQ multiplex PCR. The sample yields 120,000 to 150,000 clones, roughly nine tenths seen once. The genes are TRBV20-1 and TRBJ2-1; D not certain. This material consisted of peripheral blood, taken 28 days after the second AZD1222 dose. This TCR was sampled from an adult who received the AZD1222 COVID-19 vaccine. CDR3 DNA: TGCAGTGCTAGCGCAAGGGATGAGCAGTTCTTC. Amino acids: CSASARDEQFF.